This T cell receptor beta chain was captured in a study of blood T cell repertoires in COVID-19. The wider study: Nucleic acid was either cDNA or gDNA, and it came from T cells, B-cell-depleted T cells, or PBMCs.

Only in-frame clones appear in the TCRdb table, and some are missing; sequencing was by immunoSEQ multiplex PCR. The table records 150,000 or so clones, approximately 84% of them present only once. CDR1 SNHLY and CDR2 FYNNEI come from the germline V gene. The V gene end was trimmed by 6 bases and the J gene end by 9 bases; junction bases not matched to a gene: 14. The CDR3 spans 16 residues. Cohort 3 donors were reported recovered after two negative PCRs, clearance, or symptom resolution. The sequencing sample was made of PBMCs or T cells enriched from blood (not recorded which). The receptor comes from a middle-aged man who had recovered from COVID-19. V gene TRBV2 combines with J gene TRBJ2-1; TRBD1 matches 10 bases. The CDR3 nucleotides are TGTGCCAGCAGCCTCGGACAGGGGGGAGGTGTAGGTGAGCAGTTCTTC. It translates to CASSLGQGGGVGEQFF.